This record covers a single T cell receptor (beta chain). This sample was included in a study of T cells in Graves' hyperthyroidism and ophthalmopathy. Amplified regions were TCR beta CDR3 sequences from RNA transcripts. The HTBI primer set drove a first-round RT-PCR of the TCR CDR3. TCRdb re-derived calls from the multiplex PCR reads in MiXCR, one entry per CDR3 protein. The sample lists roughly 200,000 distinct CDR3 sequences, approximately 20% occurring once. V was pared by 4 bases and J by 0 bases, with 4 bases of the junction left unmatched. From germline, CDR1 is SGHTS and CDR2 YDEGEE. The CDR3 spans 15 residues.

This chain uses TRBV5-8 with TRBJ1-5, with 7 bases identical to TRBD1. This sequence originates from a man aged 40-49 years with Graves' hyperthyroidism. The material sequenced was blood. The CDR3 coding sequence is TGTGCCAGCAGCGGGGGGACAGTTAGCAATCAGCCCCAGCATTTT. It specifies CASSGGTVSNQPQHF. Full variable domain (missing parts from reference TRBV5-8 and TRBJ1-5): EAGVTQSPTHLIKTRGQQATLRCSPISGHTSVYWYQQALGLGLQFLLWYDEGEERNRGNFPPRFSGRQFPNYSSELNVNALELEDSALYLCASSGGTVSNQPQHFGDGTRLSIL.